This record covers a single TCR beta chain. Compared with germline, one end of the junction differs, possibly owing to a read error. Other DNA sequences in this sample translate to the same CDR3. The entry originates in a study of shared T cell receptors in the human thymus. The repertoire was sequenced with immunoSEQ multiplex PCR; TCRdb's copy has only in-frame clones and lacks some. The sample carries 600,000 or so clones, approximately 89% recorded once. The same data also went into a second study, on human thymus T cells. In that study: The donor group consisted of healthy Finnish infants who were having corrective surgery for congenital heart defects. Surgeons resected thymus tissue during corrective heart surgery.

The receptor was derived from a boy under three years old with a congenital heart defect. The sequencing input was thymocytes.

CDR3: CAISVGRNNSPLHF. Written as DNA, the CDR3 is TGTGCCATCAGTGTAGGGAGGAATAATTCCCCCCTCCACTTT. The chain carries TRBV10-3 and TRBJ1-6; D is undetermined. Germline lookup yields CDR1 ENHRY and CDR2 SYGVKD. The CDR3 consists of 14 residues.